These T cell receptor beta chains were read from a single sample in a study of regulatory T cells in long-lasting Graves disease. Each CDR3 protein gets one entry after TCRdb re-called the multiplex PCR reads with MiXCR. Of approximately 540,000 distinct CDR3 sequences in the sample, about 12% were seen once. The sample was also linked to a second study, of T cells in Graves' hyperthyroidism and ophthalmopathy.

The sequencing here drew on peripheral blood mononuclear cells (PBMCs), taken at new diagnosis, from a patient treated with antithyroid drugs. The receptors shown here come from a woman in her twenties or thirties with Graves disease. Each CDR3 is given with its conserved first and last residue. D genes are given only for firm matches. Size tells how often a clone was seen (once, few, many) or the class of an expanded clone, and some rows leave it out.

size: many
V: TRBV2
D: NA
J: TRBJ1-4
DNA: TGTGCCAGCAACAGGGACATGGGTGATGAAAAACTGTTTTTT
CDR3: CASNRDMGDEKLFF

size: many
V: TRBV19
D: NA
J: TRBJ1-1
DNA: TGTGCCAGTATAGGCAGGGTATATGAAGCTTTCTTT
CDR3: CASIGRVYEAFF

size: many
V: TRBV9
D: NA
J: TRBJ1-1
DNA: TGTGCCAGCAGCGTATCTGATCTCCCTCGAAACACTGAAGCTTTCTTT
CDR3: CASSVSDLPRNTEAFF

size: NA
V: TRBV2
D: TRBD1
J: TRBJ2-2
DNA: TGTGCCAGCAGGGCCCAGACAGGGTTGAACACCGGGGAGCTGTTTTTT
CDR3: CASRAQTGLNTGELFF

size: many
V: TRBV12-3/TRBV12-4
D: NA
J: TRBJ2-3
DNA: TGTGCCAGCAGCTTTGGGACAGATACGCAGTATTTT
CDR3: CASSFGTDTQYF

size: NA
V: TRBV4-3
D: NA
J: TRBJ1-4
DNA: TGCGCCAGCAGCCAAGGTGCGGATGAAAAACTGTTTTTT
CDR3: CASSQGADEKLFF

size: many
V: TRBV6-1
D: TRBD2
J: TRBJ2-7
DNA: TGTGCCAGCAGAGAACTAGCGGGAGGATACAGGGATTACGAGCAGTACTTC
CDR3: CASRELAGGYRDYEQYF

size: NA
V: TRBV19
D: TRBD1
J: TRBJ2-2
DNA: TGTGCCAGTAGCCCGACAGGGAAGGGTACTACCGGGGAGCTGTTTTTT
CDR3: CASSPTGKGTTGELFF

size: many
V: TRBV28
D: NA
J: TRBJ1-5
DNA: TGTGCCAGCAGTTTAACCAGGGTTGGAGGCAATCAGCCCCAGCATTTT
CDR3: CASSLTRVGGNQPQHF

size: many
V: TRBV13
D: TRBD1
J: TRBJ2-7
DNA: TGTGCCAGCAGTTCCCCCCCGGGACAGGGTCCCTACGAGCAGTACTTC
CDR3: CASSSPPGQGPYEQYF

size: NA
V: TRBV28
D: NA
J: TRBJ1-5
DNA: TGTGCCAGCACCAAGCCACCAGGGCCCCAGCATTTT
CDR3: CASTKPPGPQHF

size: many
V: TRBV28
D: TRBD2
J: TRBJ2-7
DNA: TGTGCCAGCAGTTCGTATAGCGGGATAGCCTACGAGCAGTACTTC
CDR3: CASSSYSGIAYEQYF

size: NA
V: TRBV10-1
D: NA
J: TRBJ2-7
DNA: TGCGCCAGCAGTGAGTCGAGTCCCTCGGACGAGCAGTACTTC
CDR3: CASSESSPSDEQYF

size: few
V: TRBV4-1
D: TRBD1
J: TRBJ2-5
DNA: TGCGCCAGCAGCATTGGACAGGGGTGGCAAGAGACCCAGTACTTC
CDR3: CASSIGQGWQETQYF

size: many
V: TRBV7-8
D: NA
J: TRBJ2-2
DNA: TGTGCCAGCAGCTTCTTCTCGGGCAGGGCAAACACCGGGGAGCTGTTTTTT
CDR3: CASSFFSGRANTGELFF

size: NA
V: TRBV19
D: TRBD1
J: TRBJ1-6
DNA: TGTGCCAGTAGTCAGGGACAGGGAAAAGGATCACCCCTCCACTTT
CDR3: CASSQGQGKGSPLHF

size: many
V: TRBV29-1
D: NA
J: TRBJ2-1
DNA: TGCAGCGTTGGAGGGGTTTCCTCCTACAATGAGCAGTTCTTC
CDR3: CSVGGVSSYNEQFF

size: few
V: TRBV29-1
D: TRBD1
J: TRBJ1-1
DNA: TGCAGCGTTGAAGGCAGGGGGATGAACACTGAAGCTTTCTTT
CDR3: CSVEGRGMNTEAFF

size: NA
V: TRBV15
D: TRBD2
J: TRBJ2-1
DNA: TGTGCCACCAGCAAAGACCCCACTAGCGGGAATTGGAATGAGCAGTTCTTC
CDR3: CATSKDPTSGNWNEQFF

size: many
V: TRBV2
D: NA
J: TRBJ2-3
DNA: TGTGCCTGGGGTGGTAGCGGCACAGATACGCAGTATTTT
CDR3: CAWGGSGTDTQYF

size: few
V: TRBV14
D: TRBD1
J: TRBJ2-1
DNA: TGTGCCAGCAGCCAAGAGGCAGGGGGCTCCTACAATGAGCAGTTCTTC
CDR3: CASSQEAGGSYNEQFF

size: NA
V: TRBV7-6
D: NA
J: TRBJ2-2
DNA: TGTGCCAGCAGCTTACCGGAGTTGACCGGGGAGCTGTTTTTT
CDR3: CASSLPELTGELFF

size: many
V: TRBV5-1
D: NA
J: TRBJ1-1
DNA: TGCGCCAGCAGTCGACAGCTAGCGGGGAACACTGAAGCTTTCTTT
CDR3: CASSRQLAGNTEAFF

size: few
V: TRBV19
D: NA
J: TRBJ1-5
DNA: TGTGCCAGTAGTATGTATTCTTATAGCAATCAGCCCCAGCATTTT
CDR3: CASSMYSYSNQPQHF

size: few
V: TRBV5-8
D: TRBD1
J: TRBJ2-5
DNA: TGTGCCAGCAGCTCCGGGACAGGGGTACAAGAGACCCAGTACTTC
CDR3: CASSSGTGVQETQYF

size: many
V: TRBV2
D: NA
J: TRBJ2-1
DNA: TGTGCCAGCAGCGGGGACGAGGATGAGCAGTTCTTC
CDR3: CASSGDEDEQFF

size: many
V: TRBV7-2
D: NA
J: TRBJ2-5
DNA: TGTGCCAGCAGCTTTGTATCAGAGACCCAGTACTTC
CDR3: CASSFVSETQYF

size: many
V: TRBV2
D: NA
J: TRBJ1-5
DNA: TGTGCCAGCAGTGAGGGGCCGAACCAGCCCCAGCATTTT
CDR3: CASSEGPNQPQHF

size: many
V: TRBV28
D: NA
J: TRBJ1-3
DNA: TGTGCCAGCAGTTCCGGCAGCTCGGGAAACACCATATATTTT
CDR3: CASSSGSSGNTIYF

size: many
V: TRBV2
D: TRBD1
J: TRBJ1-1
DNA: TGTGCCAGCAGGCAGGACAGGGGGATGACTGAAGCTTTCTTT
CDR3: CASRQDRGMTEAFF

size: many
V: TRBV10-3
D: TRBD1
J: TRBJ2-1
DNA: TGTGCCATCTTCGCCGGGGACAGCTACAATGAGCAGTTCTTC
CDR3: CAIFAGDSYNEQFF

size: many
V: TRBV9
D: NA
J: TRBJ2-7
DNA: TGTGCCAGCAGCGTAGGTGGGGGAGTGGTCGACGAGCAGTACTTC
CDR3: CASSVGGGVVDEQYF

size: few
V: TRBV7-8
D: TRBD1
J: TRBJ2-1
DNA: TGTGCCAGCAGCCTCATAAAGGGGTTGGACAGGCGGATCAATGAGCAGTTCTTC
CDR3: CASSLIKGLDRRINEQFF

size: many
V: TRBV7-8
D: NA
J: TRBJ1-4
DNA: TGTGCCAGCACCCCCAGGGGCAGGGGACTAACTAATGAAAAACTGTTTTTT
CDR3: CASTPRGRGLTNEKLFF

size: NA
V: TRBV5-1
D: TRBD2
J: TRBJ2-7
DNA: TGCGCCAGCGGGACTAGCGGCACCCACGAGCAGTACTTC
CDR3: CASGTSGTHEQYF

size: many
V: TRBV7-9
D: TRBD2
J: TRBJ2-1
DNA: TGTGCCAGTCGACCGGGACGGGAGGTGGGCAATGAGCAGTTCTTC
CDR3: CASRPGREVGNEQFF

size: NA
V: TRBV20-1
D: NA
J: TRBJ1-4
DNA: TGCAGTGCTAGTTTAGGGGAAAATGAAAAACTGTTTTTT
CDR3: CSASLGENEKLFF

size: few
V: TRBV9
D: NA
J: TRBJ2-2
DNA: TGTGCCAGCAGCCCAACAGGGGGGGAGCTGTTTTTT
CDR3: CASSPTGGELFF

size: many
V: TRBV6-1
D: TRBD2
J: TRBJ2-1
DNA: TGTGCCAGCAGACCTTTACTAGCGTCTAAAGAGGATAAAATGGGATACAATGAGCAGTTCTTC
CDR3: CASRPLLASKEDKMGYNEQFF

size: NA
V: TRBV19
D: NA
J: TRBJ1-1
DNA: TGTGCCAGTACGGAGGTTATGAACACTGAAGCTTTCTTT
CDR3: CASTEVMNTEAFF

size: many
V: TRBV27
D: TRBD1
J: TRBJ1-1
DNA: TGTGCCAGCAGTTTGACAGGGTCGATGAACACTGAAGCTTTCTTT
CDR3: CASSLTGSMNTEAFF

size: NA
V: TRBV7-9
D: NA
J: TRBJ1-3
DNA: TGTGCCAGCAGCTTTTTCGGAAACACCATATATTTT
CDR3: CASSFFGNTIYF

size: NA
V: TRBV6-2/TRBV6-3
D: NA
J: TRBJ1-2
DNA: TGTGCCAGCAGTTACTCGAACGGGGGGGCATGGAACTATGGCTACACCTTC
CDR3: CASSYSNGGAWNYGYTF

size: many
V: TRBV3-1
D: TRBD2
J: TRBJ2-1
DNA: TGTGCCAGCAGTGGACTAGTTACCTACAATGAGCAGTTCTTC
CDR3: CASSGLVTYNEQFF

size: many
V: TRBV12-3/TRBV12-4
D: NA
J: TRBJ1-2
DNA: TGTGCCAGCAGTTTTACTAACTATGGCTACACCTTC
CDR3: CASSFTNYGYTF

size: many
V: TRBV7-9
D: TRBD2
J: TRBJ2-3
DNA: TGTGCCAGCAGCTTACTAGCGGGAGGGTTTACAGATACGCAGTATTTT
CDR3: CASSLLAGGFTDTQYF

size: many
V: TRBV28
D: NA
J: TRBJ1-4
DNA: TGTGCCAGCAGGGGGCCTGGGCTGCCCCCTGAAAAACTGTTTTTT
CDR3: CASRGPGLPPEKLFF

size: few
V: TRBV5-1
D: TRBD2
J: TRBJ2-5
DNA: TGCGCCAGCAGGAAACGACTAGCGGGCAGACAAGAGACCCAGTACTTC
CDR3: CASRKRLAGRQETQYF

size: many
V: TRBV6-1
D: NA
J: TRBJ1-2
DNA: TGTGCCAGCAGTGAATTGGGCGGATCCTATGGCTACACCTTC
CDR3: CASSELGGSYGYTF

size: many
V: TRBV3-1
D: NA
J: TRBJ2-1
DNA: TGTGCCAGCAGCCAAGAATATGTGACCTACAATGAGCAGTTCTTC
CDR3: CASSQEYVTYNEQFF

size: many
V: TRBV12-3/TRBV12-4
D: NA
J: TRBJ1-1
DNA: TGTGCCAGCACCATCACGGCTACTGAAGCTTTCTTT
CDR3: CASTITATEAFF

size: NA
V: TRBV20-1
D: NA
J: TRBJ2-3
DNA: TGCAGTGCTAGGTGGGGGAGCGGCACAGATACGCAGTATTTT
CDR3: CSARWGSGTDTQYF

size: many
V: TRBV27
D: NA
J: TRBJ1-6
DNA: TGTGCCAGCAGTTTGGCCGGGTCCCAACCCCTCCACTTT
CDR3: CASSLAGSQPLHF

size: few
V: TRBV6-1
D: NA
J: TRBJ1-1
DNA: TGTGCCAGCACCTACGGCGGGGAAGCTTTCTTT
CDR3: CASTYGGEAFF

size: few
V: TRBV19
D: TRBD2
J: TRBJ2-1
DNA: TGTGCCAGTAGTATCGCTAGCGGGGACTACAATGAGCAGTTCTTC
CDR3: CASSIASGDYNEQFF

size: many
V: TRBV5-1
D: NA
J: TRBJ2-1
DNA: TGCGCCAGCAGCTTGAACGGAGGCGACTACAATGAGCAGTTCTTC
CDR3: CASSLNGGDYNEQFF

size: many
V: TRBV3-1
D: NA
J: TRBJ1-2
DNA: TGTGCCAGCAGCCAAACCCACAGAGGGCGAGGGGACTATGGCTACACCTTC
CDR3: CASSQTHRGRGDYGYTF

size: many
V: TRBV28
D: NA
J: TRBJ1-2
DNA: TGTGCCAGCAGTTTATGGCAGGGAGGGAATGGCTACACCTTC
CDR3: CASSLWQGGNGYTF

size: NA
V: TRBV9
D: TRBD2
J: TRBJ2-5
DNA: TGTGCCAGCAGCCGGACTAGCGGGAGCCCGGAGACCCAGTACTTC
CDR3: CASSRTSGSPETQYF